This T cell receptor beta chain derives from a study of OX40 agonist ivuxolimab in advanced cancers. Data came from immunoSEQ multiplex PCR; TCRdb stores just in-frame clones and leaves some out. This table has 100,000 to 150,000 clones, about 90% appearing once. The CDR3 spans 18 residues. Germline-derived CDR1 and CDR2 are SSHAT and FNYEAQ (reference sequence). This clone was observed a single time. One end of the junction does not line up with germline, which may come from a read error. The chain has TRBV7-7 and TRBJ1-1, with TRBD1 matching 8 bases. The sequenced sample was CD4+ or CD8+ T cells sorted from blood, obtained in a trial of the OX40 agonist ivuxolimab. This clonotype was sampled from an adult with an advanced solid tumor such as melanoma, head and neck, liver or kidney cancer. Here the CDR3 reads CASSLGGGRTGRNTEAFF. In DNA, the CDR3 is TGTGCTAGCAGCTTAGGGGGGGGAAGGACAGGGAGAAACACTGAAGCTTTCTTT.